Sequencing of this T cell receptor beta chain was carried out in a study of blood T cell repertoires in COVID-19. Study-wide context: PBMCs, B-cell-depleted T cells, or T cells provided the cDNA or gDNA that made up the material.

The germline V and J ends were trimmed by 1 base and 2 bases, with 11 bases remaining between them. The CDR3 is 16 amino acids. The germline V gene has CDR1 SGHTA and CDR2 FQGNSA. Clones were read by immunoSEQ multiplex PCR, and TCRdb kept only the in-frame ones, dropping some. Among more than 200,000 clones listed, nearly 90% were seen once. The chain recombines TRBV7-2 with TRBJ2-2, with D possibly being TRBD1 (5 bases). The source material was PBMCs or T cells enriched from blood (not recorded which). The TCR was taken from a young woman with acute COVID-19. The CDR3 loop reads CASSLDPDINTGELFF. CDR3 DNA sequence: TGTGCCAGCAGCTTAGATCCGGACATCAACACCGGGGAGCTGTTTTTT. The full variable domain, its missing parts supplied by reference TRBV7-2 and TRBJ2-2, is GAGVSQSPSNKVTEKGKDVELRCDPISGHTALYWYRQSLGQGLEFLIYFQGNSAPDKSGLPSDRFSAERTGGSVSTLTIQRTQQEDSAVYLCASSLDPDINTGELFFGEGSRLTVL.